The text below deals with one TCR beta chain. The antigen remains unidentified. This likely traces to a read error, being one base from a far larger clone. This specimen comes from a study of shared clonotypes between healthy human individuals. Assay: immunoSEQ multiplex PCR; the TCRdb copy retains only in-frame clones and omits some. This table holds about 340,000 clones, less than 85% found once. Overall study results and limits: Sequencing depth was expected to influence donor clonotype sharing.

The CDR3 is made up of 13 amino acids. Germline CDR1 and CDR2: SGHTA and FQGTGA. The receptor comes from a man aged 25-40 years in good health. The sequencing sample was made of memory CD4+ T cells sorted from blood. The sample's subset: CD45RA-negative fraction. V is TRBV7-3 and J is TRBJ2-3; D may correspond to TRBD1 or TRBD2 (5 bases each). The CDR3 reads CAGSRDGTDTQYF. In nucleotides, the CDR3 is TGTGCCGGCAGCAGGGACGGCACAGATACGCAGTATTTT.